Shown below are 23 T cell receptor beta chains from a single sample sequenced in a study of blood T cells in healthy people across ages. It was with a sample-barcoded 5' primer and a J-beta primer mix that a second PCR of roughly 7 to 12 cycles was run. MiXCR was run by TCRdb on the 5' RACE reads, yielding one entry per CDR3 protein. The repertoire includes about 640,000 distinct CDR3 sequences, 58% of them detected once, and 30% to 40% sits in the top ten. The material sequenced was blood. These receptor sequences come from a man aged 55-75 years in good health.

This clonotype was observed a handful of times. The CDR3 is CSARGDRHLWYEQYF. CDR3 nucleotides: TGCAGTGCTAGGGGAGACAGGCACCTCTGGTACGAGCAGTACTTC. V usage is TRBV20-1 and J usage is TRBJ2-7, with a weak D call TRBD1 (6 bases). This CDR3 spans 15 amino acids. Germline-derived CDR1 and CDR2 are DFQATT and SNEGSKA (reference sequence). V was shortened by 3 bases and J by 4 bases, with 19 bases between the two germline ends.

The table lists this clonotype with a few counts. The chain has TRBV7-9 and TRBJ2-5; 12 bases are a match to TRBD2. Germline V CDR1 and CDR2: SEHNR, FQNEAQ (reference sequence). This CDR3 is 19 amino acids long. After removal of 0 bases from V and 2 bases from J, the junction contained 10 bases not matched to a gene. The CDR3 spells CASSLAKTRTSGDQETQYF. The CDR3 nucleotides are TGTGCCAGCAGCTTAGCGAAGACTCGGACTAGCGGGGATCAAGAGACCCAGTACTTC.

The chain employs TRBV12-3 or TRBV12-4 and TRBJ2-2; 10 nucleotides line up with TRBD1. The CDR3 extends over 15 amino acids. With 4 bases clipped from V and 7 bases from J, the junction kept 6 bases outside the gene matches. CDR3 loop: CASSSGTGVGGELFF. The CDR3 nucleotides read TGTGCCAGCAGTTCCGGGACAGGGGTCGGCGGGGAGCTGTTTTTT.

The chain employs TRBV5-1 and TRBJ2-1, with 10 bases that match TRBD1. The germline CDR1 and CDR2 sequences are SGHRS and YFSETQ. J lost 7 bases, V lost 3 bases, and 4 bases had no gene match. The CDR3 totals 14 residues. The CDR3 loop is CASSSPGQGNEQFF. CDR3 DNA sequence: TGCGCCAGCAGCTCCCCGGGACAGGGGAATGAGCAGTTCTTC.

This clonotype showed up just once. The rearrangement uses TRBV29-1 and TRBJ2-1, with D perhaps TRBD1 (6 bases). The length of the CDR3 is 14 residues. Looked up from germline, CDR1 is SQVTM and CDR2 is ANQGSEA. Trimming removed 4 bases at V and 4 bases at J, with 14 bases between. This CDR3 is CSVVGATYYNEQFF. The CDR3 DNA follows: TGCAGCGTTGTGGGGGCTACCTATTACAATGAGCAGTTCTTC.

In this sample, this clonotype turned up once. The rearrangement links TRBV6-5 to TRBJ1-6, with D unclear. Germline values: CDR1 MNHEY, CDR2 SVGAGI. This CDR3 comprises 13 residues. Trimming removed 3 bases at V and 8 bases at J, with 8 bases between. CDR3 amino acids: CASSYRADSPLHF. The CDR3 nucleotides are TGTGCCAGCAGTTATCGGGCTGATTCACCCCTCCACTTT.

The rearrangement joins TRBV4-2 to TRBJ2-3, with TRBD2 matching over 14 bases. This CDR3 region has 16 residues. The germline V gene encodes CDR1 LGHNA and CDR2 YNFKEQ. V dropped 4 bases and J dropped 6; count of bases not matched to a gene: 6. The chain's CDR3 is CASSRTTSGGEDTQYF. CDR3 in DNA: TGTGCCAGCAGCCGCACGACTAGCGGGGGGGAGGATACGCAGTATTTT.

This clonotype was seen a few times. CDR3 sequence (DNA): TGCGCCAGCAGCCTTATTTGGGGTAGCGGGGATATAGAGACCCAGTACTTC. Translating it yields CASSLIWGSGDIETQYF. V gene TRBV4-1 combines with J gene TRBJ2-5; 8 nucleotides align to TRBD2. Germline V gives CDR1 MGHRA, CDR2 YSYEKL. V trimming: 4 bases; J trimming: 4 bases; junction bases outside the gene matches: 14. The CDR3 covers 17 residues.

V usage is TRBV6-5 and J usage is TRBJ1-5; the D is unclear. The CDR3 runs 13 residues. From germline, CDR1 is MNHEY and CDR2 SVGAGI. V lost 6 bases to trimming and J lost 2 bases, with 8 bases between them. In DNA form, the CDR3 reads TGTGCCAGCAGCCGACTGCGCAATCAGCCCCAGCATTTT. It is translated as CASSRLRNQPQHF.

This rearrangement joins TRBV4-1 to TRBJ1-4; 8 bases are shared with TRBD1. J was trimmed by 0 bases and V by 4 bases; bases with no gene match: 13. Germline V lookup: CDR1 MGHRA, CDR2 YSYEKL. The CDR3 loop spans 19 amino acids. The CDR3 protein is CASSPRVGTGLATNEKLFF. CDR3 in DNA: TGCGCCAGCAGCCCGCGAGTGGGGACAGGACTCGCAACTAATGAAAAACTGTTTTTT.

J is TRBJ2-1 and V is TRBV3-1; the D is unclear. Germline assignment: CDR1 LGHDT and CDR2 YNNKEL (reference sequence). Trimming shortened V by 3 bases and J by 4 bases, and 19 bases separated the two germline ends. The CDR3 totals 17 residues. The DNA of the CDR3 is TGTGCCAGCAGCCAGGTATCACTTCCTCCTCCTTACAATGAGCAGTTCTTC. Protein product: CASSQVSLPPPYNEQFF.

This clonotype was seen a few times. The chain carries TRBV6-1 and TRBJ1-2; D is ambiguous. The CDR3 has 14 residues. Germline CDR1 reads MNHNS; CDR2 reads SASEGT. V dropped 0 bases and J dropped 2 bases, with 7 bases sitting between them. The chain's CDR3 is CASSEAKGNYGYTF. The CDR3 DNA sequence: TGTGCCAGCAGTGAAGCGAAAGGGAACTATGGCTACACCTTC.

In this sample, this clonotype turned up a few times. This chain joins TRBV10-3 and TRBJ2-5, with D perhaps matching TRBD2 (6 bases). Looked up from germline, CDR1 is ENHRY and CDR2 is SYGVKD. V lost 6 bases and J lost 11, with 19 bases in between. The CDR3 length is 13 residues. CDR3 sequence: CAIRAMGSREQYF. CDR3 nucleotides: TGTGCCATCAGAGCGATGGGGAGCCGGGAGCAGTACTTC.

This clonotype was counted ten times or more. The V call is TRBV20-1, the J call TRBJ2-7; no reliable D call. Germline CDR1 DFQATT, CDR2 SNEGSKA (reference sequence). CDR3 length: 15 residues. Trimming left V 3 bases short and J 0 bases short, with 15 bases between. CDR3 region: CSARVNTRSSYEQYF. DNA of the CDR3: TGCAGTGCTAGGGTAAACACCAGGAGCTCCTACGAGCAGTACTTC.

The chain uses TRBV27 and TRBJ1-2; 8 bases map to TRBD1. The V gene end was trimmed by 5 bases and the J gene end by 3 bases; junction bases not matched to a gene: 14. Germline V CDR1 and CDR2: MNHEY, SMNVEV (reference sequence). The CDR3 loop spans 17 amino acids. CDR3 DNA sequence: TGTGCCAGCAGTGGGTGGCGGGAACAGGGGGAGGACTATGGCTACACCTTC. Translated, it gives CASSGWREQGEDYGYTF.

This clonotype was recorded once. At one boundary the junction diverges from the germline segment, which might be a read error. This rearrangement joins TRBV20-1 to TRBJ1-5; the D is unclear. The CDR3 extends over 16 amino acids. The germline V gene encodes CDR1 DFQATT and CDR2 SNEGSKA (reference sequence). In DNA form, the CDR3 reads TGCAGTGCTAGAGATCTCGCCCTCGATAGCAACCAGCCCCAGCATTTT. This encodes CSARDLALDSNQPQHF.

This chain uses TRBV19 with TRBJ1-1; tentatively, D is TRBD1 (6 bases). The V gene lost 7 bases and the J gene lost 2 bases, with 20 bases spanning the gap. CDR1 and CDR2 from the germline V gene are LNHDA and SQIVND (reference sequence). This CDR3 comprises 16 residues. CDR3: CASISPWKQGNTEAFF. The CDR3 region has the DNA TGTGCCAGTATTTCACCGTGGAAACAGGGAAACACTGAAGCTTTCTTT.

The chain links TRBV5-6 to TRBJ1-2; no clear D gene. The CDR3 sequence is 13 residues long. V lost 2 bases and J 4 bases, leaving 9 bases between the germline ends. Germline lookup yields CDR1 SGHDT and CDR2 YYEEEE. CDR3 region: CASSLPAVYGYTF. DNA of the CDR3: TGTGCCAGCAGCTTACCGGCCGTCTATGGCTACACCTTC.

The rearrangement links TRBV10-3 to TRBJ1-6; a weak D match, TRBD1 (6 bases). In germline, CDR1 is ENHRY, CDR2 SYGVKD. This CDR3 region has 18 residues. The ends were cut back, 0 bases at V and 6 bases at J, with 18 bases in the middle. CDR3 nucleotide sequence: TGTGCCATCAGTGAGTCGAAAGTAGGGGGGCGAGGTAATTCACCCCTCCACTTT. Translating gives CAISESKVGGRGNSPLHF.

This clonotype was observed a handful of times. V is TRBV12-3 or TRBV12-4 and J is TRBJ1-2; TRBD1 matches at 8 bases. This CDR3 region has 14 residues. V gave up 6 bases and J gave up 7 bases; unmatched junction bases: 10. The CDR3 protein is CASSPGQGIGGYTF. In DNA, the CDR3 is TGTGCCAGCAGCCCCGGACAGGGAATCGGTGGCTACACCTTC.

This chain connects TRBV12-3 or TRBV12-4 to TRBJ1-2, with 9 bases identical to TRBD1. The CDR3 length is 12 residues. J was trimmed by 9 bases and V by 6 bases; bases with no gene match: 5. The CDR3 bases are TGTGCCAGCAGAACAGGGGGCAGCAGCTACACCTTC. It yields the protein CASRTGGSSYTF.

This clonotype was seen more than once but under ten times. The chain has TRBV12-3 or TRBV12-4 and TRBJ2-3; 9 bases fit TRBD2. CDR3 length equals 14 residues. V shed 7 bases, J shed 4 bases, and the junction held 6 bases outside the gene matches. CDR3 loop: CASNGGGGADTQYF. For the CDR3, the DNA is TGTGCCAGCAATGGCGGGGGGGGCGCAGATACGCAGTATTTT.

The chain employs TRBV28 and TRBJ1-2, with 7 bases lining up with TRBD1. Germline V CDR1 and CDR2: MDHEN, SYDVKM. The CDR3 totals 15 residues. The ends lost 4 bases at V and 2 bases at J; junction bases unmatched: 7. The CDR3 DNA sequence: TGTGCCAGCAGTTCTCGGGACAGCCCAAACTATGGCTACACCTTC. Its translation: CASSSRDSPNYGYTF.